Reported below is one TCR beta chain. TCRdb's copy holds only in-frame clones and misses some; the assay was immunoSEQ multiplex PCR. Among over a million clones listed, approximately 78% were seen once. The data were obtained in a study of shared clonotypes between healthy human individuals. The CDR3 length is 15 residues. Germline-derived CDR1 and CDR2 are SEHNR and FQNEAQ (reference sequence). J lost 2 bases, V lost 5 bases, and 9 bases had no gene match. The material sequenced was memory CD4+ T cells from PBMCs. The subset here: CD45RA-negative fraction. This TCR came from a young man in good health. Some clones in this sample may be carry-over from other donors' samples. The V and J genes are TRBV7-9 and TRBJ2-7, with 7 positions matching TRBD1. CDR3 coding DNA: TGTGCCAGCAGCCAAGCCCCCGGGACAGCCTACGAGCAGTACTTC. This sequence encodes CASSQAPGTAYEQYF.